This T cell receptor beta chain appears in the sequencing data of a study of blood T cells in healthy people across ages. Alongside a J-beta primer mix, a sample-barcoded 5' primer served in a second PCR lasting 7 to 11 cycles. Sequencing recovered at least 2.5 million CDR3-containing paired-end reads from each sample. TCRdb used MiXCR to reprocess the 5' RACE reads, holding one entry per CDR3 protein. The sample yields almost 1 million distinct CDR3 sequences, around 54% seen once. CDR3 length: 15 residues. J lost 13 bases, V lost 3 bases, and 18 bases had no gene match. Germline values: CDR1 DFQATT, CDR2 SNEGSKA (reference sequence).

The sequenced sample was blood. The rearrangement joins TRBV20-1 to TRBJ1-5; TRBD1 matches 7 bases. The TCR originated in a woman aged 60-75 years in good health. This chain's CDR3 is CSASPRRGRVRHQHF. CDR3 DNA: TGCAGTGCTAGCCCTCGTAGGGGGCGGGTCAGGCATCAGCATTTT.